This record covers a single TCR beta chain. This sample was included in a study of blood T cell repertoires in COVID-19. The protocol was immunoSEQ multiplex PCR, while the TCRdb copy is restricted to in-frame clones and leaves out a portion. This sample carries hundreds of thousands of clones, over 80% of them seen once, and the ten largest clones take roughly 1.3%. With 3 bases removed from V and 0 bases from J, the gap between germline ends came to 14 bases. Looked up from germline, CDR1 is ENHRY and CDR2 is SYGVKD. The CDR3 spans 17 residues. This chain joins TRBV10-3 and TRBJ1-4; D gene unclear. This TCR derives from a woman in her 30s with COVID-19, enrolled during active disease. Specimen: peripheral blood. CDR3: CAISDRLPGSTNEKLFF. The CDR3 region has the DNA TGTGCCATCAGTGATAGACTCCCGGGGTCAACTAATGAAAAACTGTTTTTT.